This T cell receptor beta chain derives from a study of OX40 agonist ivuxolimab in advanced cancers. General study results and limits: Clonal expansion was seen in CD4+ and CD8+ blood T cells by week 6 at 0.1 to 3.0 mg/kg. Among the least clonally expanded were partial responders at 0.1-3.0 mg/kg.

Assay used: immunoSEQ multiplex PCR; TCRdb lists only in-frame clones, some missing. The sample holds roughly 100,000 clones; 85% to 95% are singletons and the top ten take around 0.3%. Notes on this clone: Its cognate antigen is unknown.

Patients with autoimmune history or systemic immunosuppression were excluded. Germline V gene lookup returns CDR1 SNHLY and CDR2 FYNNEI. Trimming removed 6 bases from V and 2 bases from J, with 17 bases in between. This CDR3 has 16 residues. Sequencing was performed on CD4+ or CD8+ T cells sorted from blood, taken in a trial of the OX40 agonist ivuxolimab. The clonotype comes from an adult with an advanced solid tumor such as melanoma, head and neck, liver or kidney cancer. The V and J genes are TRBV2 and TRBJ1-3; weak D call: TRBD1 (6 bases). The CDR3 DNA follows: TGTGCCAGCAGCGAGTTACAGGGAACCACTGGAAACACCATATATTTT. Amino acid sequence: CASSELQGTTGNTIYF.